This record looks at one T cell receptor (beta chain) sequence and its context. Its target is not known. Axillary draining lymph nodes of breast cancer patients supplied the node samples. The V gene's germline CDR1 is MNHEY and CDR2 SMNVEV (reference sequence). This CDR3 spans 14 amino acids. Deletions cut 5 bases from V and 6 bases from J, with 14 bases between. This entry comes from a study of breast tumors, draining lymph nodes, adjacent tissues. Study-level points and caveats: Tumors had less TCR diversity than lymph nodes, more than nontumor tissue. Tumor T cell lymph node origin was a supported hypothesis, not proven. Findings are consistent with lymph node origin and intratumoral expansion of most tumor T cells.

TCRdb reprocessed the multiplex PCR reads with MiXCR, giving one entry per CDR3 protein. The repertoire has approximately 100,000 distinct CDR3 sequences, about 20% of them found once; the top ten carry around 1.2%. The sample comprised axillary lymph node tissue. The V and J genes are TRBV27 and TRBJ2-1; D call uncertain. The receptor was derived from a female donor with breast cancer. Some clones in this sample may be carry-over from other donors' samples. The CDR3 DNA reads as TGTGCCAGCAGTCTGTTGAGACCCCCCAATGAGCAGTTCTTC. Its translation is CASSLLRPPNEQFF.